This TCR beta chain emerged from a study of PD-L1 blockade in urothelial cancer. On the study more broadly: Bladder-origin urothelial cancer in males described twenty-five of the 29 patients. General study points: Durable-benefit patients showed greater tumor-associated blood clone expansion at 3 weeks.

Clones were sequenced by immunoSEQ multiplex PCR, and TCRdb holds only the in-frame ones, with some missing. The sample holds approximately 47,000 clones; more than 80% are singletons and the top ten take 8.8%. Time point described: peripheral blood 6 weeks after treatment start. CDR1 and CDR2 (germline): KGHSH, LQKENI. The CDR3 runs to 13 residues. V was shortened by 8 bases and J by 4 bases, with 14 bases between the two germline ends. Concerning this clone: What it binds is unknown.

The chain recombines TRBV18 with TRBJ1-1; a weak D match, TRBD1 (5 bases). Here the sequenced sample was PBMCs, taken around atezolizumab (anti-PD-L1) treatment. The source is a man aged 70 or older with urothelial cancer. CDR3 residues: CASLSRGTTEAFF. DNA of the CDR3: TGTGCCAGCCTTAGTCGGGGGACCACTGAAGCTTTCTTT.